The present entry profiles one T cell receptor beta chain with its context. The antigen remains unidentified. Trimming took 6 bases from V and 8 from J, leaving 16 bases between them. The CDR3 is 13 amino acids. Germline CDR1 reads MNHEY; CDR2 reads SVGAGI. The entry originates in a study of chemoradiotherapy in HPV16-positive cancers. Repeated repertoire sampling spanned the course of chemoradiotherapy. Profiled with immunoSEQ multiplex PCR; TCRdb holds only in-frame clones, not every one. The table has thousands of clones, roughly 90% seen once. Study-level findings and limits: During treatment, candidate HPV-specific clones and E7-related motifs expanded in tumor.

The sequences come from blood, collected from a patient who underwent chemoradiotherapy. The rearrangement joins TRBV6-5 to TRBJ2-5, with a tentative D call TRBD2 (6 bases). This TCR came from a human donor with HPV-associated anogenital cancer. The CDR3 DNA reads TGTGCCAGCAGCCCGAGACGGGCGGGAACCCAGTACTTC. It is translated as CASSPRRAGTQYF.